These 3 T cell receptor beta chains originate from one sample sequenced in a study of CD8+ T cells in alopecia areata. Treatment indicated: oral pan-JAK inhibitor, 5-10 mg twice daily. RNA was extracted and reverse transcribed into cDNA as the sequencing template. Profiled with immunoSEQ multiplex PCR; TCRdb holds only in-frame clones, not every one. The sample has 150,000 to 200,000 clones, 60% seen once. Sequenced material: CD4+ T cells sorted from blood, taken at week 24, from a patient treated with tofacitinib. The source is a human donor with alopecia areata.

This clone was observed a handful of times. The CDR3, as DNA: TGTGCCAGCAGTGTTGAAACAGGGATTGCCGGGGAGCTGTTTTTT. Translating it yields CASSVETGIAGELFF. The chain carries TRBV2 and TRBJ2-2, with D possibly TRBD1 on 6 matching bases. CDR1 and CDR2 (germline): SNHLY, FYNNEI. V was cut by 4 bases and J by 6 bases, with 15 bases left in between. The CDR3 is made up of 15 amino acids.

The V call is TRBV29-1, the J call TRBJ2-3; D gene unclear. Trimming took 7 bases from V and 0 from J, leaving 8 bases between them. The germline CDR1 and CDR2 sequences are SQVTM and ANQGSEA. This CDR3 has 12 residues. The chain's CDR3 is CSAPGSTDTQYF. The CDR3 nucleotides read TGCAGCGCCCCCGGCAGCACAGATACGCAGTATTTT.

This sequence joins TRBV19 and TRBJ1-6; possible D gene TRBD1, 5 bases. Per germline, CDR1 LNHDA and CDR2 SQIVND (reference sequence). V lost 2 bases, J lost 10 bases, and 6 bases lay in between. The CDR3 runs 12 residues. The CDR3 reads CASSIWGSPLHF. The CDR3, as DNA: TGTGCCAGTAGTATATGGGGGTCACCCCTCCACTTT.